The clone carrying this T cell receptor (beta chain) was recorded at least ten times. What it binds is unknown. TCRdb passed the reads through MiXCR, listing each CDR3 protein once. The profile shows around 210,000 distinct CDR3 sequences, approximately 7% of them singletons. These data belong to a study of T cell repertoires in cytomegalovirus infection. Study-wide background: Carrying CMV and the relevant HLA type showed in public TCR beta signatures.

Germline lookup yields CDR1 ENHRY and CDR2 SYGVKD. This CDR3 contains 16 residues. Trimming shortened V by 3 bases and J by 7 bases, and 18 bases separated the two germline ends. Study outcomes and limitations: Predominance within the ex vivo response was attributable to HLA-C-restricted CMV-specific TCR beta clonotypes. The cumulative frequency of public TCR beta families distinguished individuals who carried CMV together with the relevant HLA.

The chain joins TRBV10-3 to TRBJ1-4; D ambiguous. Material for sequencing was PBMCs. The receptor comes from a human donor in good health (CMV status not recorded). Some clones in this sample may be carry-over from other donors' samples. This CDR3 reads CAISEGPEGVFEKLFF. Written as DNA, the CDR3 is TGTGCCATCAGTGAAGGGCCCGAAGGTGTGTTTGAAAAACTGTTTTTT.